The clone carrying this TCR beta chain showed up many times. The data stem from a study of T cells in Graves' hyperthyroidism and ophthalmopathy. Whole-study context: Pretreatment peripheral blood was obtained at initial diagnosis.

Amplified TCR beta CDR3 regions derived from RNA transcripts. Using the HTBI primer set, a first-round RT-PCR was run on the TCR CDR3. MiXCR, run by TCRdb on the multiplex PCR reads, gives a single entry per CDR3 protein. The sample lists approximately 510,000 distinct CDR3 sequences, around 20% occurring once. Over 18 months, lack of ophthalmopathy progression marked Graves' hyperthyroidism as stable. The PBMCs studied were ones that came from about 10 ml fresh peripheral blood. CDR3 length equals 15 residues. V dropped 2 bases and J dropped 5 bases, with 15 bases sitting between them. This clonotype was sampled from a man between 18 and 35 years old with Graves' hyperthyroidism. Sequencing was carried out using blood. The gene calls are TRBV12-3 or TRBV12-4 and TRBJ1-1; a possible D gene is TRBD1 (5 bases). The CDR3 spells CASSLLQGLETEAFF. CDR3 sequence (DNA): TGTGCCAGCAGTTTACTGCAGGGACTAGAAACTGAAGCTTTCTTT.